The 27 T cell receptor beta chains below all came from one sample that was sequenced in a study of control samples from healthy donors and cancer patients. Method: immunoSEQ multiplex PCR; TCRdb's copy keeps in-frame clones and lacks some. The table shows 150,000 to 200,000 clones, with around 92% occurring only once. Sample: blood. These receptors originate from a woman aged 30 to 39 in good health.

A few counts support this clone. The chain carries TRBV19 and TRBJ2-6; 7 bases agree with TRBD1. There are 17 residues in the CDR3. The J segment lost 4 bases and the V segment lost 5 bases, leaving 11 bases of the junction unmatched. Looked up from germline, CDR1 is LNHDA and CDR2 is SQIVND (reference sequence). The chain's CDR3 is CASSEQGWFLGANVLTF. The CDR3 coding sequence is TGTGCCAGTAGTGAACAGGGGTGGTTTCTGGGGGCCAACGTCCTGACTTTC.

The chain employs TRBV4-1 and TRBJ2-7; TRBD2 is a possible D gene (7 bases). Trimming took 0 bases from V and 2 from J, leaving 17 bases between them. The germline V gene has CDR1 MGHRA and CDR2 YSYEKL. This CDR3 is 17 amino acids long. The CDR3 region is CASSQEGGGRIPYEQYF. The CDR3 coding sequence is TGCGCCAGCAGCCAAGAGGGAGGGGGGCGAATCCCCTACGAGCAGTACTTC.

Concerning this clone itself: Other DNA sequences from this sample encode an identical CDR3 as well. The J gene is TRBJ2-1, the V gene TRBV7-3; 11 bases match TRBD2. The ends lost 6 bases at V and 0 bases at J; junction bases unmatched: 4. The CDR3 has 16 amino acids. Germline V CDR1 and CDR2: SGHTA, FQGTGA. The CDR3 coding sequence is TGTGCCAGCAGTCCCGGGACTAGCGGCTCCTACAATGAGCAGTTCTTC. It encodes CASSPGTSGSYNEQFF.

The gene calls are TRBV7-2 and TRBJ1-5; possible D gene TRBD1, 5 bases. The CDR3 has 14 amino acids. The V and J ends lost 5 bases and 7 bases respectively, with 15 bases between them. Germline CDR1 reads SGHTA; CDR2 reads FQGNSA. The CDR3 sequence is CASSLGAGPQPQHF. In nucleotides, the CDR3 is TGTGCCAGCAGCCTAGGGGCAGGGCCCCAGCCCCAGCATTTT.

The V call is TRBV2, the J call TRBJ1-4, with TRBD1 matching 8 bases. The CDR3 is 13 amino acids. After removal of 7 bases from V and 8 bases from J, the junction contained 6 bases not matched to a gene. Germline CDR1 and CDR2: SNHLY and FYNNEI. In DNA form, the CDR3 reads TGTGCCAGCACTCGGACAGGGCGGGAAAAACTGTTTTTT. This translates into CASTRTGREKLFF.

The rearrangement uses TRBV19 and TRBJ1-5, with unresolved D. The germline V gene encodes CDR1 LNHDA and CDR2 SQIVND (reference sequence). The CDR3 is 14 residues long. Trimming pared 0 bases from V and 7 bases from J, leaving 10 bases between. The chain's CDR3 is CASSIEHRGQPQHF. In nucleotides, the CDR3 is TGTGCCAGTAGTATAGAACACAGAGGGCAGCCCCAGCATTTT. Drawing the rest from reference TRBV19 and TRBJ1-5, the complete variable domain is DGGITQSPKYLFRKEGQNVTLSCEQNLNHDAMYWYRQDPGQGLRLIYYSQIVNDFQKGDIAEGYSVSREKKESFPLTVTSAQKNPTAFYLCASSIEHRGQPQHFGDGTRLSIL.

The CDR3 spells CASSLGDRITGELFF. The CDR3 bases are TGTGCCAGCAGCTTGGGGGACAGGATCACCGGGGAGCTGTTTTTT. J is TRBJ2-2 and V is TRBV5-8; TRBD1 agrees at 8 bases. The CDR3 runs 15 residues. V lost 0 bases and J lost 4; bases outside the gene matches: 2. CDR1 and CDR2 (germline): SGHTS, YDEGEE.

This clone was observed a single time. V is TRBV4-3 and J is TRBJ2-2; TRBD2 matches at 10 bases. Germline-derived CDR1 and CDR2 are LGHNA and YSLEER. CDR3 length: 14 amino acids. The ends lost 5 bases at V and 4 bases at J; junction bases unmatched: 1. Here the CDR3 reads CASSSGRATGELFF. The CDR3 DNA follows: TGCGCCAGCAGCAGCGGGAGGGCCACCGGGGAGCTGTTTTTT.

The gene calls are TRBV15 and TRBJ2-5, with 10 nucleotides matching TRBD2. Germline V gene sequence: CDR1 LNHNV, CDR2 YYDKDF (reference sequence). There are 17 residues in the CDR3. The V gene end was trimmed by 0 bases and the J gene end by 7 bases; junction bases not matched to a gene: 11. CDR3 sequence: CATSRDGSGRAGATQYF. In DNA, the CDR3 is TGTGCCACCAGCAGAGATGGAAGCGGGAGGGCCGGGGCGACCCAGTACTTC.

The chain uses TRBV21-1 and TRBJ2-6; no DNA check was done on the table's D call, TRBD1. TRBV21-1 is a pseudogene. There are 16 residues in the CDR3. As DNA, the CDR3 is TGTGCCAGCAGCAAAGTTGAGGGGGCAGGGGCCAACGTCCTGACTTTC. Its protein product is CASSKVEGAGANVLTF.

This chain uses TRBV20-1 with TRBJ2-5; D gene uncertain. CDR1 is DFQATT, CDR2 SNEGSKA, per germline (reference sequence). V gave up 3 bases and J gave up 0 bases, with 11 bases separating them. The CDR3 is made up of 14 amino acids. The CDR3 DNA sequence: TGCAGTGCTAGTGTTCCGGCGTACCAAGAGACCCAGTACTTC. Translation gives CSASVPAYQETQYF.

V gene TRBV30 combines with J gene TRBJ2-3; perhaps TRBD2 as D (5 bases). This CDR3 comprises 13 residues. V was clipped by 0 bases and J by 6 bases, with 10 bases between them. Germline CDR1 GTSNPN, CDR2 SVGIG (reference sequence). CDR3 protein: CAWSVRGSDTQYF. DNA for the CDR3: TGTGCCTGGAGTGTAAGAGGGTCGGATACGCAGTATTTT.

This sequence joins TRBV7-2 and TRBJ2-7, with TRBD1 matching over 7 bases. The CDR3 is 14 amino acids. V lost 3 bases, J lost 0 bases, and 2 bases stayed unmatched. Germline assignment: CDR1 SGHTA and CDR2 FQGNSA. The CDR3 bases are TGTGCCAGCAGCTTTCGGGACAGCTCCTACGAGCAGTACTTC. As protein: CASSFRDSSYEQYF.

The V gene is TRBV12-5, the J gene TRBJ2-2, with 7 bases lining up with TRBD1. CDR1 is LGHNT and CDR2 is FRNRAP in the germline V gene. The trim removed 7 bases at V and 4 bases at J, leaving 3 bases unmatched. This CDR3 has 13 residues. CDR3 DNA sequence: TGTGCTAGTGAAGGACAGGTCACCGGGGAGCTGTTTTTT. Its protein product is CASEGQVTGELFF. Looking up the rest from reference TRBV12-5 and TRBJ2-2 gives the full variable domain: DARVTQTPRHKVTEMGQEVTMRCQPILGHNTVFWYRQTMMQGLELLAYFRNRAPLDDSGMPKDRFSAEMPDATLATLKIQPSEPRDSAVYFCASEGQVTGELFFGEGSRLTVL.

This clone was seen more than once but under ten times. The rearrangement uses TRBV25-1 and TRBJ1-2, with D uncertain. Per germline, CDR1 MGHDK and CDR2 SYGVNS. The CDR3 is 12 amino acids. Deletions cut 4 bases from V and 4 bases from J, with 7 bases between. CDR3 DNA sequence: TGTGCCAGCAGTGGGGCACTCTATGGCTACACCTTC. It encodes CASSGALYGYTF.

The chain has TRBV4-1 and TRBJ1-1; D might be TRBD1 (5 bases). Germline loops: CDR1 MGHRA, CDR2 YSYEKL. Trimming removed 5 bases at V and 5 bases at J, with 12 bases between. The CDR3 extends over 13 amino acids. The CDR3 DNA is TGCGCCAGCAGCGGACGGGGGGGGACTGAAGCTTTCTTT. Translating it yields CASSGRGGTEAFF.

CDR3 amino acids: CASSQGRLNEKLFF. In DNA form, the CDR3 reads TGCGCCAGCAGCCAAGGACGCCTGAATGAAAAACTGTTTTTT. The rearrangement uses TRBV4-1 and TRBJ1-4; D unclear. Germline CDR1 MGHRA, CDR2 YSYEKL. There are 14 residues in the CDR3. Trimming left V 1 base short and J 5 bases short, with 8 bases between.

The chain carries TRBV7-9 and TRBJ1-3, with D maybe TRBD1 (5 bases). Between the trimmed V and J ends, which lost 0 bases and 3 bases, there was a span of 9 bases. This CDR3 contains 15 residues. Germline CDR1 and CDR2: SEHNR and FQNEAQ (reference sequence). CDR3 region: CASSLAGAGGNTIYF. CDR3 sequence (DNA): TGTGCCAGCAGCTTAGCAGGGGCTGGTGGAAACACCATATATTTT.

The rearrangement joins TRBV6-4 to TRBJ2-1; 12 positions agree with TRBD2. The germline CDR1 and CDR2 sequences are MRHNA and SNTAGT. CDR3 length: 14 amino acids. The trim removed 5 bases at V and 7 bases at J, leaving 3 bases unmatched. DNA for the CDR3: TGTGCCAGCAGTCTAGCGGGAGGGGGGAATGAGCAGTTCTTC. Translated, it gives CASSLAGGGNEQFF.

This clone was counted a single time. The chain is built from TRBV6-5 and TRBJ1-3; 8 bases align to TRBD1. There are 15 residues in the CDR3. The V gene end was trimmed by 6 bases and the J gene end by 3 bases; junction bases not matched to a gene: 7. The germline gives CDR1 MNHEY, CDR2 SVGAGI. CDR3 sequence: CASRTTGGDGNTIYF. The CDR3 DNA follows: TGTGCCAGCAGAACAACAGGGGGGGATGGAAACACCATATATTTT.

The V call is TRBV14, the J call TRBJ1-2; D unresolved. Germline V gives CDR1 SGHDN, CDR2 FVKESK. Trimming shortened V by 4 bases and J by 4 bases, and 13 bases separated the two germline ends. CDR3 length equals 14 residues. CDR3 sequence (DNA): TGTGCCAGCAGCCGAAGACACATATCCTATGGCTACACCTTC. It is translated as CASSRRHISYGYTF.

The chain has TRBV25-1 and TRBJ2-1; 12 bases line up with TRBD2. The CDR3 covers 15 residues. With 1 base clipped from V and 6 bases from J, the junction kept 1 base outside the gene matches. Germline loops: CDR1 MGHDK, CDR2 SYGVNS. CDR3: CASSESSGGANEQFF. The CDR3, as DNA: TGTGCCAGCAGTGAATCTAGCGGGGGGGCCAATGAGCAGTTCTTC.

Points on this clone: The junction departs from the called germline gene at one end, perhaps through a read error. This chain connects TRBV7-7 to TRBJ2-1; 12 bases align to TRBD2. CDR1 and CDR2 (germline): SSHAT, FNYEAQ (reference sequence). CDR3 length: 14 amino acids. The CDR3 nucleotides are TGTGCTAGCAGCCCGGGGACTAGCGGGAATGAGCAGTTCTTC. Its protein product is CASSPGTSGNEQFF.

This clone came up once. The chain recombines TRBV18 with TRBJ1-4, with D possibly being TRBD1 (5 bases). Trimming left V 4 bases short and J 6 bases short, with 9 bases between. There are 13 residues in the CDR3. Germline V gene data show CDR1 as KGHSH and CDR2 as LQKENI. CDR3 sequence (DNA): TGTGCCAGCTCACAGGGGTTACATGAAAAACTGTTTTTT. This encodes CASSQGLHEKLFF. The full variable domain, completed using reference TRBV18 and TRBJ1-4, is NAGVMQNPRHLVRRRGQEARLRCSPMKGHSHVYWYRQLPEEGLKFMVYLQKENIIDESGMPKERFSAEFPKEGPSILRIQQVVRGDSAAYFCASSQGLHEKLFFGSGTQLSVL.

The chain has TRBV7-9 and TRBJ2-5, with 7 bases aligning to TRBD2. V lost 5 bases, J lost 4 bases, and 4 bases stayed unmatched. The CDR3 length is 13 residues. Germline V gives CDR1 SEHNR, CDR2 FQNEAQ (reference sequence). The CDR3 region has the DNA TGTGCCAGCAGCCGCGGGGGAAGAGAGACCCAGTACTTC. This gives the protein CASSRGGRETQYF.

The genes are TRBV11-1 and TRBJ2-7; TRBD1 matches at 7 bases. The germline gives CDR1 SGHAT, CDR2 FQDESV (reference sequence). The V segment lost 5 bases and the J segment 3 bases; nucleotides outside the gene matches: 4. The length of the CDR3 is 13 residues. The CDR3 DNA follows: TGTGCCAGCAGCACCCGACAGGGCTACGAGCAGTACTTC. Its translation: CASSTRQGYEQYF.

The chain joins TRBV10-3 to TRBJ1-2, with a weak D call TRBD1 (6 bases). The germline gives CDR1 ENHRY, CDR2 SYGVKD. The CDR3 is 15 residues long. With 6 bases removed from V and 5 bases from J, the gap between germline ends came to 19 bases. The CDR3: CAISDTQQGSYGYTF. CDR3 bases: TGTGCCATCAGCGACACCCAACAGGGCAGTTATGGCTACACCTTC.